Included here is one T cell receptor (beta chain) sequence, with context. Antigen: not known. The CDR3 extends over 14 amino acids. Per germline, CDR1 SGHTA and CDR2 FQGNSA. With 5 bases removed from V and 6 bases from J, the gap between germline ends came to 14 bases. The data belong to a study of T cell responses to AZD1222 COVID-19 vaccine. Study results and limitations: Receipt of two AZD1222 doses was followed by a rise in Spike-specific TCR breadth and depth. Of spike-specific TCRs, nearly half reportedly target regions left unmutated in variants. Of the AZD1222 recipients, only five to seven were seropositive at baseline.

TCRdb's table, derived via immunoSEQ multiplex PCR, lists solely in-frame clones and lacks some. The repertoire consists of approximately 110,000 clones, with approximately 88% occurring once and the leading ten covering 4.5% to 6%. The sequencing here drew on peripheral blood, taken on day 0 of AZD1222 vaccination. The receptor comes from an adult in good health. The chain recombines TRBV7-2 with TRBJ1-5, with D hard to call. The CDR3 region has the DNA TGTGCCAGCAGCCCTCAACACCTCAGTCAGCCCCAGCATTTT. Residues: CASSPQHLSQPQHF.